This T cell receptor beta chain was identified in a study of Ad26.COV2.S vaccination and SARS-CoV-2 variants. Study context: By the intramuscular route, Ad26.COV2.S was given once, or twice 56 days apart. Study outcomes and limitations: Total responses of T cells may have been underestimated by the analyses of TCR breadth and depth.

On this clone itself: Its antigen is not known.

Generated by immunoSEQ multiplex PCR, the TCRdb table keeps only in-frame clones and is missing some. The profile shows around 320,000 clones, about nine tenths of them singletons. Treatment reported: around 19 received Ad26.COV2.S at low or high dose, single or two shots; 5 received placebo; per-sample allocation not given. Sampling was performed 63 days after the first vaccine or placebo injection. The sample was peripheral blood, taken in a trial of Ad26.COV2.S vaccine versus placebo. This receptor was taken from a person aged 18-60 years who received the Ad26.COV2.S COVID-19 vaccine or a placebo.

For the CDR3, the DNA is TGCAGTGCTAGTGTACTGACAGGCTCCAATCAGCCCCAGCATTTT. It codes for CSASVLTGSNQPQHF. The chain uses TRBV20-1 and TRBJ1-5, with a possible D match to TRBD1 (6 bases). CDR3 length: 15 residues. V was cut by 3 bases and J by 3 bases, with 15 bases left in between. The germline V gene has CDR1 DFQATT and CDR2 SNEGSKA (reference sequence).